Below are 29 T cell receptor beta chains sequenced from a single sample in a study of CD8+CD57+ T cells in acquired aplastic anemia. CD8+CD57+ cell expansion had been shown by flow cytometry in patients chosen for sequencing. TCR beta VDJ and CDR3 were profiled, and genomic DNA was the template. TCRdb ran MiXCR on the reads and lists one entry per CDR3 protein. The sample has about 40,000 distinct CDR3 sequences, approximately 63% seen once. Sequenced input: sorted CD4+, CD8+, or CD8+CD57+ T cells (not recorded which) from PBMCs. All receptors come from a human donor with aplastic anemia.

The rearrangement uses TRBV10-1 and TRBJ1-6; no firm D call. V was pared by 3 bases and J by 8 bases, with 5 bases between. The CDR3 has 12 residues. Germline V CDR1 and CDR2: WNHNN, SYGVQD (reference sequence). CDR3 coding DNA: TGCGCCAGCAGTGAAGGGTATTCACCCCTCCACTTT. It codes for CASSEGYSPLHF.

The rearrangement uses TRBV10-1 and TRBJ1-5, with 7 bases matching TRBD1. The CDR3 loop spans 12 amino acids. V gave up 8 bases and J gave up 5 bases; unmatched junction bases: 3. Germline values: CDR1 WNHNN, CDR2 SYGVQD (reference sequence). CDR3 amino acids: CASGDSHQPQHF. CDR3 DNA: TGCGCCAGCGGGGACAGCCATCAGCCCCAGCATTTT.

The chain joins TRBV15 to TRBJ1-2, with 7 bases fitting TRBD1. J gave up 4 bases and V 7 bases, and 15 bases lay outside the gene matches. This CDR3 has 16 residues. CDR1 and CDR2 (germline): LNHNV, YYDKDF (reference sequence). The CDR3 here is CATTKGGTGVPYGYTF. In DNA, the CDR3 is TGTGCCACCACCAAAGGGGGCACAGGGGTTCCCTATGGCTACACCTTC.

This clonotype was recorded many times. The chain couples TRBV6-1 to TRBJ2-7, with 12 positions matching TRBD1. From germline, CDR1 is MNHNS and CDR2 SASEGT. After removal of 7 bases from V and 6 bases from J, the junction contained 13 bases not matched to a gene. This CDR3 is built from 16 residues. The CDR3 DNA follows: TGTGCCAGCATCCCATACGTCCCGGGACAGGGGGCCGAGCAGTACTTC. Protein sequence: CASIPYVPGQGAEQYF.

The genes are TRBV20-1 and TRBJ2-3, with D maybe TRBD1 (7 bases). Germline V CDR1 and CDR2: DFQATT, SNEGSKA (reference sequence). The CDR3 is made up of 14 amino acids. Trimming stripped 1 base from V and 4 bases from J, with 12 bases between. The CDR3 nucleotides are TGCAGTGCTAGAGGGCAGGGGGGACCAGATACGCAGTATTTT. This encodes CSARGQGGPDTQYF.

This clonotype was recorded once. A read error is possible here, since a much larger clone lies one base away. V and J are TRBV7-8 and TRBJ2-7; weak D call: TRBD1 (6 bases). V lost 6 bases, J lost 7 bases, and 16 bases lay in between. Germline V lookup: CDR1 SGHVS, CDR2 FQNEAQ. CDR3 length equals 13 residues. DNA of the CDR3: TGTGCCAGCAGTATGATGCAGGGGAATGAGCAGTACTTC. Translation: CASSMMQGNEQYF.

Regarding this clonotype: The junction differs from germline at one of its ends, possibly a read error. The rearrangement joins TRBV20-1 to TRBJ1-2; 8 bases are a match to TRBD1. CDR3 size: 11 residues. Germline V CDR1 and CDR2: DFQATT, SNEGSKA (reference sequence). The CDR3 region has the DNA TGCAGTGCTAGGGACAGGGTAACAGGCCAATTC. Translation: CSARDRVTGQF.

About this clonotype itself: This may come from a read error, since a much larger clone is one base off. The CDR3 here is CASSSFGASRDTQYF. The CDR3 DNA follows: TGTGCCAGCAGTTCTTTTGGGGCTAGCAGAGATACGCAGTATTTT. This chain links TRBV6-5 with TRBJ2-3; perhaps D is TRBD1 or TRBD2 (5 bases each). The CDR3 is 15 amino acids. CDR1 and CDR2 from the germline V gene are MNHEY and SVGAGI.

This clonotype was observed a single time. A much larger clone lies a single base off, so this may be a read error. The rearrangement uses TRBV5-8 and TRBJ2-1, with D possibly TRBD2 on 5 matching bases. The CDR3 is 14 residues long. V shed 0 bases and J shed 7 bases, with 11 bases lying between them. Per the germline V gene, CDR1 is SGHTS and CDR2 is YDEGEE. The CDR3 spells CASSLEGRRNEQFF. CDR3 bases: TGTGCCAGCAGCTTGGAAGGAAGGAGGAATGAGCAGTTCTTC.

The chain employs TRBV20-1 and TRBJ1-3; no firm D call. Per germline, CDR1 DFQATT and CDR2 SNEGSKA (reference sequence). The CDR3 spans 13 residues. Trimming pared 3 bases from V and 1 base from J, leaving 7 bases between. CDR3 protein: CSASRQSGNTIYF. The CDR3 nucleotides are TGCAGTGCTAGTAGGCAGTCTGGAAACACCATATATTTT.

The CDR3 DNA follows: TGTGCCACCAGCAAACAGGGGGCGTACACCGGGGAGCTGTTTTTT. Protein sequence: CATSKQGAYTGELFF. V is TRBV15 and J is TRBJ2-2; 9 bases match TRBD1. V was clipped by 4 bases and J by 3 bases; unmatched bases: 3. CDR1 LNHNV and CDR2 YYDKDF come from the germline V gene (reference sequence). The CDR3 sequence is 15 residues long.

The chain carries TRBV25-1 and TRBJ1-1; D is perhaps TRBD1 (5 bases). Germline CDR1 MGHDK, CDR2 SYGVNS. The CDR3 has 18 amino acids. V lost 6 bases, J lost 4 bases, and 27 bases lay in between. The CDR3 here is CASSGYRTAQGFSTEAFF. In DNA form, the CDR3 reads TGTGCCAGCAGCGGATATCGGACCGCTCAGGGATTCAGCACTGAAGCTTTCTTT.

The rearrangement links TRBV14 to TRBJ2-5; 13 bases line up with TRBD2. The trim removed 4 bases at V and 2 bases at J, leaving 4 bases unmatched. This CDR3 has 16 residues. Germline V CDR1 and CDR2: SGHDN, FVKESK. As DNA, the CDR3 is TGTGCCAGCAGCCTTCGACTAGCGGGGGGACAAGAGACCCAGTACTTC. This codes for CASSLRLAGGQETQYF.

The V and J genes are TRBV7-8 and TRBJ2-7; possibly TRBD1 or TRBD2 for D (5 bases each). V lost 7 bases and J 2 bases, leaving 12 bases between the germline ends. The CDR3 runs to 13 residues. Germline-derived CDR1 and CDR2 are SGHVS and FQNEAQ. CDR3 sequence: CASTRGVTYEQYF. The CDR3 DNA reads TGTGCCAGCACCCGAGGGGTTACCTACGAGCAGTACTTC.

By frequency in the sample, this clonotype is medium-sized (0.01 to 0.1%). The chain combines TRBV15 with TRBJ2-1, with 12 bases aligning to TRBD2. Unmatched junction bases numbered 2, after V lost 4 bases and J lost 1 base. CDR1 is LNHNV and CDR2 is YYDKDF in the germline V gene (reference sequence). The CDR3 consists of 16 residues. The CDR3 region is CATSITSGGSYNEQFF. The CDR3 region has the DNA TGTGCCACCAGCATTACTAGCGGGGGGTCCTACAATGAGCAGTTCTTC.

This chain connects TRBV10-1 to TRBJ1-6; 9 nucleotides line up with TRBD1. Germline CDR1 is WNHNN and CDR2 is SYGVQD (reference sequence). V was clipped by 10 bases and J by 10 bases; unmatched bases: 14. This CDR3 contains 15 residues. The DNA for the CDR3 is TGCGCCAAGACCGGGACAGGGACAGTCGGATCACCCCTCCACTTT. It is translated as CAKTGTGTVGSPLHF.

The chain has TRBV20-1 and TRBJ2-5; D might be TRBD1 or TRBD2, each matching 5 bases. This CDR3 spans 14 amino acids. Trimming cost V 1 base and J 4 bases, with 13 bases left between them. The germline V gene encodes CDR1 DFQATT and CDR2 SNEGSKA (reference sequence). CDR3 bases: TGCAGTGCTAGAGGGGGCAGGGAGTTAGAGACCCAGTACTTC. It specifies CSARGGRELETQYF.

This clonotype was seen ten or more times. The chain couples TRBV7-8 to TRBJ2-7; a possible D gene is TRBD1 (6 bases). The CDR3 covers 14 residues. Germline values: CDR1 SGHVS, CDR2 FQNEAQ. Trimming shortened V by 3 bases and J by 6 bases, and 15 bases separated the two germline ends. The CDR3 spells CASSFRGPVGEQYV. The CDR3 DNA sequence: TGTGCCAGCAGCTTCAGGGGACCGGTCGGCGAGCAGTACGTC.

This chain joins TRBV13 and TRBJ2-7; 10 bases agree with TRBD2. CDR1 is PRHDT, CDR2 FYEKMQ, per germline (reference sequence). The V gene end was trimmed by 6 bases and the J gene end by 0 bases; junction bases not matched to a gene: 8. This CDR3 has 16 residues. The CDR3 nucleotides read TGTGCCAGCAGTCCGACTAGCGGGCTGAGCTCCTACGAGCAGTACTTC. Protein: CASSPTSGLSSYEQYF.

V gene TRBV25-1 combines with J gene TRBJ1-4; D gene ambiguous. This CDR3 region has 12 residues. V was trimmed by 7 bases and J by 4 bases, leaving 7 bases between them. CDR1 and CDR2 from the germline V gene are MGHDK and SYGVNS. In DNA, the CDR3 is TGTGCCAGCACGACACTTAATGAAAAACTGTTTTTT. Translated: CASTTLNEKLFF.

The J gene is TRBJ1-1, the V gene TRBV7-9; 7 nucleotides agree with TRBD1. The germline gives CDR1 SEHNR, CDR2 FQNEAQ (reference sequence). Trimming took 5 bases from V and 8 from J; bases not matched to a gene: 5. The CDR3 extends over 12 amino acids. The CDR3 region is CASSLNRGEAFF. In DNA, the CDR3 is TGTGCCAGCAGCCTTAACAGGGGAGAAGCTTTCTTT.

CDR3 region: CASSQPGQGTYEQYF. The DNA of the CDR3 is TGCGCCAGCAGCCAGCCGGGACAGGGAACTTACGAGCAGTACTTC. The J gene is TRBJ2-7, the V gene TRBV4-1, with TRBD1 matching 9 bases. After removal of 3 bases from V and 4 bases from J, the junction contained 7 bases not matched to a gene. CDR3 length: 15 residues. CDR1 is MGHRA and CDR2 is YSYEKL in the germline V gene.

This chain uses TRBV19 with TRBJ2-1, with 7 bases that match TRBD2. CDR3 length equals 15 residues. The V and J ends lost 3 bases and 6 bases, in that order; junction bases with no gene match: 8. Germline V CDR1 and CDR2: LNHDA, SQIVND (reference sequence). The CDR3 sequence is CASSIIRGGGNEQFF. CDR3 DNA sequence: TGTGCCAGTAGTATCATACGCGGGGGAGGCAATGAGCAGTTCTTC.

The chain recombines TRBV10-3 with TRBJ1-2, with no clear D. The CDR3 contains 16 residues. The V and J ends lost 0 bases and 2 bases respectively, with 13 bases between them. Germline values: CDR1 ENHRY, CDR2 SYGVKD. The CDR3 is CAISESTPGLNYGYTF. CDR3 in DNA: TGTGCCATCAGTGAGTCGACTCCTGGACTGAACTATGGCTACACCTTC.

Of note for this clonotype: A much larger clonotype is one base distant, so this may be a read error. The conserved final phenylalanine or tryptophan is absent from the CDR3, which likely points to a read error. CDR3: CASSFVTGELFS. The CDR3 DNA reads as TGTGCCAGCAGCTTTGTCACCGGGGAGCTGTTTTCT. J is TRBJ2-2 and V is TRBV5-8; D is undetermined. The germline gives CDR1 SGHTS, CDR2 YDEGEE. V lost 2 bases and J 4 bases, leaving 3 bases between the germline ends. The CDR3 is 12 amino acids.

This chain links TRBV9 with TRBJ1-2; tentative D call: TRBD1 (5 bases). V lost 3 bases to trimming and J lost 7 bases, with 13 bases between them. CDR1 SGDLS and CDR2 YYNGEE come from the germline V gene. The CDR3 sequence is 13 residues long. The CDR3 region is CASSGDGGGGYTF. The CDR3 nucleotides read TGTGCCAGCAGCGGGGATGGGGGAGGTGGCTACACCTTC.

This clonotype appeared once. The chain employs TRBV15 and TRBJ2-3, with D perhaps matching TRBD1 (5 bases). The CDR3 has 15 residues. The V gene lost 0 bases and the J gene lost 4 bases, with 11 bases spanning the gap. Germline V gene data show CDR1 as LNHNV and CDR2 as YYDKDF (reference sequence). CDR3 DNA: TGTGCCACCAGCAGAGATCCGACAGCTCCAGATACGCAGTATTTT. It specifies CATSRDPTAPDTQYF. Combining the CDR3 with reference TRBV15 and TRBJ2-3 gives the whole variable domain DAMVIQNPRYQVTQFGKPVTLSCSQTLNHNVMYWYQQKSSQAPKLLFHYYDKDFNNEADTPDNFQSRRPNTSFCFLDIRSPGLGDTAMYLCATSRDPTAPDTQYFGPGTRLTVL.

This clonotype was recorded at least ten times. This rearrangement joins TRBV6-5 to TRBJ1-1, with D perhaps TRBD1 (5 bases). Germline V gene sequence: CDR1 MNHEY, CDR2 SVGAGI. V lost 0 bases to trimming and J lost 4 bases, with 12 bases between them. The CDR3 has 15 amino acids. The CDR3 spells CASSYSIGRATEAFF. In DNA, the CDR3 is TGTGCCAGCAGTTACTCGATAGGCAGGGCCACTGAAGCTTTCTTT.

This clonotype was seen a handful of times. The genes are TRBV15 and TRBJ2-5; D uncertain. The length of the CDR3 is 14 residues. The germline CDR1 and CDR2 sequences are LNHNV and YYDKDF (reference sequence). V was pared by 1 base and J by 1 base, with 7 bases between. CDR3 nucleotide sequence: TGTGCCACCAGCAGAGTGTCCAGCCAAGAGACCCAGTACTTC. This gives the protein CATSRVSSQETQYF.